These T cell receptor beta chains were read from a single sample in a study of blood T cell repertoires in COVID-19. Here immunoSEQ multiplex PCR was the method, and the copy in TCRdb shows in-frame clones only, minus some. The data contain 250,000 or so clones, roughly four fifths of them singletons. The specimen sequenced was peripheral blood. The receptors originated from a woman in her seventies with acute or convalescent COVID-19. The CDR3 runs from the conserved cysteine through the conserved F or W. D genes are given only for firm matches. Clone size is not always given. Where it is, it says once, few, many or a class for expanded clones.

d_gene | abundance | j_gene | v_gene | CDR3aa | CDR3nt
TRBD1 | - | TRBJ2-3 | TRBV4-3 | CASRGQGLTDTQYF | TGCGCCAGCCGGGGACAGGGCCTCACAGATACGCAGTATTTT
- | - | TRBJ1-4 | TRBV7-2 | CASSLRVWESRNEKLFF | TGTGCCAGCAGCTTAAGGGTTTGGGAGTCGCGTAATGAAAAACTGTTTTTT
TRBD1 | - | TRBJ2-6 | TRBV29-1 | CSVEDPLLGDRETSGANVLTF | TGCAGCGTTGAAGATCCCCTTTTGGGAGACAGGGAGACCTCTGGGGCCAACGTCCTGACTTTC
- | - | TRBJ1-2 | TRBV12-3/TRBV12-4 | CASSYLVYGYTF | TGTGCCAGCAGCTATCTTGTCTATGGCTACACCTTC
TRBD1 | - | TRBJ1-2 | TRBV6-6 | CASSYSEGARGYTF | TGTGCCAGCAGTTACTCAGAGGGGGCGCGCGGCTACACCTTC
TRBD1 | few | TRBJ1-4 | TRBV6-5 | CASRTGTGNEKLFF | TGTGCCTCCCGAACCGGGACAGGGAATGAAAAACTGTTTTTT
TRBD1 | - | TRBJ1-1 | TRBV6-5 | CASRSTGADTEAFF | TGTGCCAGCAGGTCTACAGGGGCGGACACTGAAGCTTTCTTT
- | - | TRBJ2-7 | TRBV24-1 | CATKEGGSYEQYF | TGTGCCACAAAAGAGGGGGGGAGCTACGAGCAGTACTTC
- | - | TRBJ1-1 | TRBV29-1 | CSARQVVGSSNTEAFF | TGCAGCGCTCGACAGGTAGTAGGTAGCTCAAACACTGAAGCTTTCTTT
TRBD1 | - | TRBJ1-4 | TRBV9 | CASSVETGGREKLFF | TGTGCCAGCAGCGTAGAGACAGGGGGACGGGAAAAACTGTTTTTT
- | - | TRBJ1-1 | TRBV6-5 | CASSKSMANTEAFF | TGTGCCAGCAGTAAATCGATGGCGAACACTGAAGCTTTCTTT
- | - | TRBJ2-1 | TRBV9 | CASSPEVRGYPFDEQFF | TGTGCCAGCAGCCCTGAGGTACGGGGGTATCCTTTCGATGAGCAGTTCTTC
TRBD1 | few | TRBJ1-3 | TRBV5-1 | CASSLAADRAVTIYF | TGCGCCAGCAGCTTAGCAGCCGACAGGGCGGTCACCATATATTTT
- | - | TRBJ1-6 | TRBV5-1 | CASSLGMSSYNSPLHF | TGCGCCAGCAGCTTGGGCATGAGCTCCTATAATTCACCCCTCCACTTT
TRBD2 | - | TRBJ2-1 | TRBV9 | CASSVAGLAGGGTRNEQFF | TGTGCCAGCAGCGTAGCGGGACTAGCGGGGGGTGGTACGAGGAATGAGCAGTTCTTC
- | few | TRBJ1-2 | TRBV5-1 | CASSGGHGRGYTF | TGCGCCAGCAGCGGGGGACATGGTAGAGGCTACACCTTC
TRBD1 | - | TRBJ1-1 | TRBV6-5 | CASSYSSGGPNTEAFF | TGTGCCAGCAGTTACTCCTCAGGGGGCCCGAACACTGAAGCTTTCTTT
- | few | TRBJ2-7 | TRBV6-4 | CASRYNTAPGDHEQYF | TGTGCCAGCAGGTATAATACGGCCCCAGGGGACCACGAGCAGTACTTC
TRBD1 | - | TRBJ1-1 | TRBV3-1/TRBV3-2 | CASSQDDRAEAFF | TGTGCCAGCAGCCAAGACGACAGGGCTGAAGCTTTCTTT
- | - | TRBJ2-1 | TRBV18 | CASSPLRQGEQFF | TGTGCCAGCTCACCATTGAGGCAGGGTGAGCAGTTCTTC
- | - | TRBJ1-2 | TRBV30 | CAWSVGGTSYYGYTF | TGTGCCTGGAGTGTGGGGGGGACAAGCTACTATGGCTACACCTTC
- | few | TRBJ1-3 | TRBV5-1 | CASSLPDSSGNTIYF | TGCGCCAGCAGCTTGCCCGATAGCTCTGGAAACACCATATATTTT
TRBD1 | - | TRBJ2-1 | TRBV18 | CASSVDRGPVGEQFF | TGTGCCAGCTCTGTCGACAGGGGGCCCGTGGGTGAGCAGTTCTTC
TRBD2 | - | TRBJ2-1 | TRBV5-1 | CASSRSGGGNEQFF | TGCGCCAGCAGTCGTAGCGGGGGTGGTAATGAGCAGTTCTTC
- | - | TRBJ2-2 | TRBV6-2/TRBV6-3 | CASSYSGGTGELFF | TGTGCCAGCAGTTACTCAGGGGGCACCGGGGAGCTGTTTTTT
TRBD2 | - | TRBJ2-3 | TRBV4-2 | CASSPREAGGRTDTQYF | TGTGCCAGCAGCCCCCGAGAAGCGGGGGGGCGCACAGATACGCAGTATTTT
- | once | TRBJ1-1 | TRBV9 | CASSVSQQGSTEAFF | TGTGCCAGCAGCGTCAGTCAACAGGGATCCACTGAAGCTTTCTTT
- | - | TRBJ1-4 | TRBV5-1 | CASSLGGVSEKLFF | TGCGCCAGCAGCCTGGGGGGAGTGAGTGAAAAACTGTTTTTT
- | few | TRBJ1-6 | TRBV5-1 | CASSLGYSNSPLHF | TGCGCCAGCAGCTTGGGGTACAGTAATTCACCCCTCCACTTT
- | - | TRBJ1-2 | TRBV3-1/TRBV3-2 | CASSQGAGRGHGYTF | TGTGCCAGCAGCCAAGGGGCCGGCAGGGGCCATGGCTACACCTTC
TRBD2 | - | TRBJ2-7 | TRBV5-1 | CATSGGGPDEQYF | TGCGCCACCTCGGGGGGGGGTCCTGACGAGCAGTACTTC
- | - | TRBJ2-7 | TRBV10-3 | CAISEGQGRSYEQYF | TGTGCCATCAGTGAAGGGCAGGGCCGCTCCTACGAGCAGTACTTC
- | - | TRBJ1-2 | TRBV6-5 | CASSYRASGGYTF | TGTGCCAGCAGTTATCGGGCTTCGGGGGGCTACACCTTC
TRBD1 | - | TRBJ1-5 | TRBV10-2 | CASSARTGDQPQHF | TGCGCCAGCAGTGCAAGGACAGGGGATCAGCCCCAGCATTTT
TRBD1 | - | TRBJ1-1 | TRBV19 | CASSSGQGAQAFF | TGTGCCAGTAGTTCGGGACAGGGGGCGCAGGCTTTCTTT
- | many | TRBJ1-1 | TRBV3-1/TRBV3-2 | CASSQMDRKAFF | TGTGCCAGCAGCCAAATGGACAGAAAAGCTTTCTTT
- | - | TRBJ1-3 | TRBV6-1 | CASSEAGGQISGNTIYF | TGTGCCAGCAGTGAAGCCGGAGGGCAGATCTCTGGAAACACCATATATTTT
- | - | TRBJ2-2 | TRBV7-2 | CASSLVAGDTGELFF | TGTGCCAGCAGCTTAGTGGCAGGGGACACCGGGGAGCTGTTTTTT
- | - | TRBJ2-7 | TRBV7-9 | CASSLPLLSYEQYF | TGTGCCAGCAGCTTACCACTTCTCTCCTACGAGCAGTACTTC
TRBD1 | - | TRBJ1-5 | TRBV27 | CASSLQGQGFQPQHF | TGTGCCAGCAGTTTACAGGGACAGGGCTTTCAGCCCCAGCATTTT
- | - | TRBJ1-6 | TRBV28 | CASSLDRYNSPLHF | TGTGCCAGCAGTTTAGACAGATATAATTCACCCCTCCACTTT
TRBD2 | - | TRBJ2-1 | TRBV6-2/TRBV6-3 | CASSLSGGGGGLSYNEQFF | TGTGCCAGCAGTCTTAGCGGGGGGGGAGGAGGACTCTCCTACAATGAGCAGTTCTTC
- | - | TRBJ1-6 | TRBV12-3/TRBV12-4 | CASSPTSGSPLHF | TGTGCCAGCAGTCCTACATCGGGTTCACCCCTCCACTTT
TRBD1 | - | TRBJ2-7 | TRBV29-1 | CSVDPGQGRDEQYF | TGCAGCGTTGATCCGGGACAGGGAAGAGACGAGCAGTACTTC
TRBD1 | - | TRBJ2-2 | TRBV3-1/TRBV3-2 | CASSPLQRQGWNTGELFF | TGTGCCAGCAGCCCCTTACAAAGACAGGGATGGAACACCGGGGAGCTGTTTTTT
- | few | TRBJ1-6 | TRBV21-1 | CASSPRCSSYNSPLHF | TGTGCCAGCAGCCCCCGCTGTAGCTCCTATAATTCACCCCTCCACTTT
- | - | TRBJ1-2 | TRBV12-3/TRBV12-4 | CASRNLNYGYTF | TGTGCCAGCAGGAACTTGAACTATGGCTACACCTTC
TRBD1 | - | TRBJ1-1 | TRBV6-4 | CASSEQGGMNTEAFF | TGTGCCAGCAGTGAACAGGGGGGAATGAACACTGAAGCTTTCTTT
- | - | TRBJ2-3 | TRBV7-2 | CASSLAPLDDTQYF | TGTGCCAGCAGCTTAGCCCCGCTAGACGATACGCAGTATTTT
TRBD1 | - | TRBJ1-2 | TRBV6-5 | CASSSQTGGLTGYTF | TGTGCCAGCAGTTCGCAGACAGGGGGCCTGACTGGCTACACCTTC
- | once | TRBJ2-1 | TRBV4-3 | CASSQDLRDEQFF | TGCGCCAGCAGCCAAGATCTACGGGATGAGCAGTTCTTC
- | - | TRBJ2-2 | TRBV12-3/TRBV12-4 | CASRDQGYGELFF | TGTGCCAGCAGAGACCAGGGGTACGGGGAGCTGTTTTTT
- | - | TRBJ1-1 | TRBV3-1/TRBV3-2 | CASSQVGAGVFTEAFF | TGTGCCAGCAGCCAAGTGGGCGCAGGGGTTTTCACTGAAGCTTTCTTT
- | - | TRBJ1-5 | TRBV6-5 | CASSYSFGGGQPQHF | TGTGCCAGCAGTTACTCGTTCGGGGGTGGTCAGCCCCAGCATTTT
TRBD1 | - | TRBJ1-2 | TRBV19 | CASSMTGGNYGYTF | TGTGCCAGTAGTATGACAGGGGGTAACTATGGCTACACCTTC
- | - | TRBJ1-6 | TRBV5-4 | CATSGTYNSPLHF | TGTGCCACATCAGGAACCTATAATTCACCCCTCCACTTT
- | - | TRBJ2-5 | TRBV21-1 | CASSKNTGGMQETQYF | TGTGCCAGCAGCAAAAACACGGGGGGGATGCAAGAGACCCAGTACTTC
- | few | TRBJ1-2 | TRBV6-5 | CASSYGGEGDYGYTF | TGTGCCAGCAGTTACGGTGGGGAGGGGGACTATGGCTACACCTTC